This T cell receptor beta chain was recovered during a study of blood T cells in healthy people across ages. This clonotype has only a few counts. With a J-beta primer mix and a sample-barcoded 5' primer, a second PCR ran 7 to 11 cycles. TCRdb passed the 5' RACE reads through MiXCR, listing each CDR3 protein once. Of 540,000 or so distinct CDR3 sequences in the sample, about 25% are singletons; the top ten hold less than 20%. The ends lost 3 bases at V and 3 bases at J; junction bases unmatched: 6. In germline, CDR1 is SEHNR, CDR2 FQNEAQ (reference sequence). The CDR3 contains 16 residues. This clonotype was obtained from an older woman in good health. V is TRBV7-9 and J is TRBJ2-1, with 9 bases that match TRBD1. What was sequenced was blood. The CDR3 DNA sequence: TGTGCCAGCAGCTTTGGCACAGGGGGCATCTACAATGAGCAGTTCTTC. This gives the protein CASSFGTGGIYNEQFF.